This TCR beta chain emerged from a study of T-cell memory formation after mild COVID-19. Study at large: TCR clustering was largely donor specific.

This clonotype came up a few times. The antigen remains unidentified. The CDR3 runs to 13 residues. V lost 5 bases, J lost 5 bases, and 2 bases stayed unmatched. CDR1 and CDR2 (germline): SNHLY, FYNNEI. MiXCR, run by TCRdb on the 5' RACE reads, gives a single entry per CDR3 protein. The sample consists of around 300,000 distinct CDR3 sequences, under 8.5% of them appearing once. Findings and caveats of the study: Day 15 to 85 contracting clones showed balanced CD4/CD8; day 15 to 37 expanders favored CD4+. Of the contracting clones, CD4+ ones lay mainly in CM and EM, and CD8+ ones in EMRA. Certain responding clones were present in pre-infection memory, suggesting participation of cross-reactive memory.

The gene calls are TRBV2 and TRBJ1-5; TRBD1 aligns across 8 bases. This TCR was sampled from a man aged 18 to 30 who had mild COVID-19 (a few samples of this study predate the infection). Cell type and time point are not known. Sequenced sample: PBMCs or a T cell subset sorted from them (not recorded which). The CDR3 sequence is CASSYRGYQPQHF. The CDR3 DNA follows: TGTGCCAGCAGTTACAGGGGGTATCAGCCCCAGCATTTT.